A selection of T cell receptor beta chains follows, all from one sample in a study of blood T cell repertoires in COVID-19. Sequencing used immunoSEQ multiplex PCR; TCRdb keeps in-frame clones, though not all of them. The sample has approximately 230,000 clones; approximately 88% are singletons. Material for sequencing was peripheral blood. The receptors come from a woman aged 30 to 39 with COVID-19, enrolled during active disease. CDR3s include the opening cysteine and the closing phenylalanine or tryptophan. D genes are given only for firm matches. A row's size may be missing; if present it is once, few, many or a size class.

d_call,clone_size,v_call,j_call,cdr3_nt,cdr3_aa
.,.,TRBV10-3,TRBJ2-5,TGTGCCATCAGCGCAACAGGGGAACCGGGGGAAGAGACCCAGTACTTC,CAISATGEPGEETQYF
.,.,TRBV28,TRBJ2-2,TGTGCCAGCAGTTTCGGCGGGGGCATCACCGGGGAGCTGTTTTTT,CASSFGGGITGELFF
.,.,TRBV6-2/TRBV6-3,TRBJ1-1,TGTGCCAGCAGTTGGACAGCAAACACTGAAGCTTTCTTT,CASSWTANTEAFF
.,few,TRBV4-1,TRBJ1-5,TGCGCCAGCAGCCAAGATTTCAAGAGGGTGTGGAGCAATCAGCCCCAGCATTTT,CASSQDFKRVWSNQPQHF
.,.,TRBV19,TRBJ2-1,TGTGCCAGTAGTCTAACAGGGACCTACAATGAGCAGTTCTTC,CASSLTGTYNEQFF
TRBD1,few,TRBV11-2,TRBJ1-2,TGTGCCAGCAGCTTAGGGGGGCCGGGACAGGGGACCTTC,CASSLGGPGQGTF
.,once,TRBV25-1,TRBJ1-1,TGTGCCAGCAGTGAGCGGGGCCGAGAAGCTTTCTTT,CASSERGREAFF
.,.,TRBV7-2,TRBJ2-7,TGTGCCAGCAGCTTAGCGTTGGCGGGTCAGGAGCAGTACTTC,CASSLALAGQEQYF
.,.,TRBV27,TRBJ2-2,TGTGCCAGCAGTCCCCGCCGCGGGACAGCGAGCGGGGAGCTGTTTTTT,CASSPRRGTASGELFF
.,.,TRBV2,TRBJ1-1,TGTGCCAGCAGTGAGATGAGGGCGATTGAAGCTTTCTTT,CASSEMRAIEAFF
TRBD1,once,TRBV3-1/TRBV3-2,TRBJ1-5,TGTGCCAGCAGCCAAGGTCAGGACAGGGATCCTCAGCCCCAGCATTTT,CASSQGQDRDPQPQHF
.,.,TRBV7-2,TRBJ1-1,TGTGCCAGCAGCTTAAACAGGGTCACTGAAGCTTTCTTT,CASSLNRVTEAFF
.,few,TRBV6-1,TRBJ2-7,TGTGCCAGCGGTGACCAGGTCCACGAGCAGTACTTC,CASGDQVHEQYF
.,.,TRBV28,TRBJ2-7,TGTGCCAGCAGTTTATGTGCGGACGAGCAGTACTTC,CASSLCADEQYF
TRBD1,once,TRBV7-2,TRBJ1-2,TGTGCCAGCAGCTTACAGGGGGCCCCGGACTATGGCTACACCTTC,CASSLQGAPDYGYTF
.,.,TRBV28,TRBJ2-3,TGTGCCAGCAGTCCCTCGGACTTGGTTCATACGCAGTATTTT,CASSPSDLVHTQYF
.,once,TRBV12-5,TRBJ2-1,TGTGCTAGTGGTTTGGTTATCCCAGGGGGGCCCTACAATGAGCAGTTCTTC,CASGLVIPGGPYNEQFF
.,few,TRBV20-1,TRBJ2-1,TGCAGTGCTAGTCGGGGGGCGAGAAACAATGAGCAGTTCTTC,CSASRGARNNEQFF
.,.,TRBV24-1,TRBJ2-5,TGTGCCACCAGTGTTATTTCGCTTCGGGGACAAGAGACCCAGTACTTC,CATSVISLRGQETQYF
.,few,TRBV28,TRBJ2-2,TGTGCCAGCAGGACTATCATGGGCACCGGGGAGCTGTTTTTT,CASRTIMGTGELFF
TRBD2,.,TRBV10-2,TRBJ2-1,TGCGCCAGCAGGAGTAGCGGGGAAAATGAGCAGTTCTTC,CASRSSGENEQFF
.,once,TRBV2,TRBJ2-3,TGTGCCGAGGGGGAGGGTACAGATACGCAGTATTTT,CAEGEGTDTQYF
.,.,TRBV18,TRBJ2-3,TGTGCCAGCTCCTTGACTCAAGCAGATACGCAGTATTTT,CASSLTQADTQYF
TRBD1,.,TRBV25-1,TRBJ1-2,TGTGCCAGCAGTATCGGGACAGGGGGCAGGTATGGCTACACCTTC,CASSIGTGGRYGYTF
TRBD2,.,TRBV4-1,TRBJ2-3,TGCGCCAGCAGCCAAACCACTAGCGGGGGAATCACAGATACGCAGTATTTT,CASSQTTSGGITDTQYF
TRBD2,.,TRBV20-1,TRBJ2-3,TGCAGTGCTAGTCGAGCGGGGGTAAGCACAGATACGCAGTATTTT,CSASRAGVSTDTQYF
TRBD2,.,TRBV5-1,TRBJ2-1,TGCGCCAGCAGCTTGGCGGCGGGAGCCTCCTTCGCTGAGCAGTTCTTC,CASSLAAGASFAEQFF
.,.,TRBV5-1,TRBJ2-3,TGCGCCAGCAGCTTGGGAGGCCCTAGCACAGATACGCAGTATTTT,CASSLGGPSTDTQYF
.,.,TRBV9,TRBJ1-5,TGTGCCAGCAGCGTAGGGGGGGGCGGTCAGCCCCAGCATTTT,CASSVGGGGQPQHF
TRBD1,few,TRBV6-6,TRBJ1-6,TGTGCCAGCAGTCCCCGTTTGGGGACAGACATTTCACCCCTCCACTTT,CASSPRLGTDISPLHF
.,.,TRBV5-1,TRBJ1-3,TGCGCCAGCAGCTCCGGGACATTAGCTGGAAACACCATATATTTT,CASSSGTLAGNTIYF
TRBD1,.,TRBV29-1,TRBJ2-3,TGCAGCGTTGTGCTGACAGGGAACTCAGATACGCAGTATTTT,CSVVLTGNSDTQYF
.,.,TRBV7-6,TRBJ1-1,TGTGCCAGCAGCTTAGAGACAGCCACGGGCACTGAAGCTTTCTTT,CASSLETATGTEAFF
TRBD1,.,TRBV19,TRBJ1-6,TGTGCCAGTAGTTCGGGACAGGGAGATTCACCCCTCCACTTT,CASSSGQGDSPLHF
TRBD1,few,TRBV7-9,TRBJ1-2,TGTGCCAGCAGCTTAAACCAGGGGGCTGGCTATGGCTACACCTTC,CASSLNQGAGYGYTF
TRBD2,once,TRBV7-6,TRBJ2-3,TGTGCCAGCAGCCCATCGACTAGCGGGATCCCAGATACGCAGTATTTT,CASSPSTSGIPDTQYF
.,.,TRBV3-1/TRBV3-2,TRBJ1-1,TGTGCCAGCAGCCAAGGGCGTGGGGGCGCTATCGCGGCTTTCTTT,CASSQGRGGAIAAFF
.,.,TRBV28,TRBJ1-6,TGTGCCAGCAGTTTAGGAGGCAGGTCCGGTAATTCACCCCTCCACTTT,CASSLGGRSGNSPLHF
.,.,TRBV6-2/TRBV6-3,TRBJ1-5,TGTGCCAGCAGCTATGACCCGAACTATCCAACTCAGCCCCAGCATTTT,CASSYDPNYPTQPQHF
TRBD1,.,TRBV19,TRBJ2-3,TGTGCCAGTAGTATTTCGGACAGGAGAGACCAGGTGGCCCGCACAGATACGCAGTATTTT,CASSISDRRDQVARTDTQYF
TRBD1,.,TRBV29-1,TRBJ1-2,TGCAGCGTTGAACACAGGGGCTTTAACTATGGCTACACCTTC,CSVEHRGFNYGYTF
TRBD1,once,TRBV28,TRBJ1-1,TGTGCCAGCAGTTCTCACTCGGGACAGGGGGCGTATGCTTTCTTT,CASSSHSGQGAYAFF
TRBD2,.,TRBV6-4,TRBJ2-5,TGTGCCAGCAGTGAGGTTTTGCGGGAGGTATCAGAGACCCAGTACTTC,CASSEVLREVSETQYF
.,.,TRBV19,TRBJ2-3,TGTGCCAGTAGTATAGTGCAGGATAGAGATACGCAGTATTTT,CASSIVQDRDTQYF
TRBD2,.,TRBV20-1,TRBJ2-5,TGCAGTGCTAGTAAAACTAGCGGGGGGACCCAGTACTTC,CSASKTSGGTQYF
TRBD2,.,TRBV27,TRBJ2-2,TGTGCCAGCAGTCGGGCTAGCGGGTACGAGGAGCTGTTTTTT,CASSRASGYEELFF
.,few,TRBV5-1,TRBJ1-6,TGCGCCAGCAGCTCGTCGAGCTCCTATAATTCACCCCTCCACTTT,CASSSSSSYNSPLHF
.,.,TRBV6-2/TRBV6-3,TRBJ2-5,TGTGCCAGCAGCTCCCCAGGGGAGACCCAGTACTTC,CASSSPGETQYF
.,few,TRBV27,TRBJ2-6,TGTGCCAGCACGATTGCCTCAGGCTCTGGGGCCAACGTCCTGACTTTC,CASTIASGSGANVLTF
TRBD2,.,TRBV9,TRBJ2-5,TGTGCCAGCAGCCCAGGGACTAGCGGGATGAAGACCCAGTACTTC,CASSPGTSGMKTQYF
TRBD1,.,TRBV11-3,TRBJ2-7,TGTGCCAGCAGCCCGTCCGGGACAGATTCCTACGAGCAGTACTTC,CASSPSGTDSYEQYF